This TCR beta chain was profiled in a study of blood T cell repertoires in COVID-19. The overall study: PBMCs, B-cell-depleted T cells, or T cells were the source of the cDNA or gDNA that made up the material.

About this clone itself: Other nucleotide sequences in the sample specify the same CDR3.

The CDR3 loop spans 17 amino acids. Trimming stripped 3 bases from V and 0 bases from J, with 15 bases between. Per germline, CDR1 LNHDA and CDR2 SQIVND (reference sequence). Libraries were prepared by immunoSEQ multiplex PCR; TCRdb keeps only in-frame clonotypes and omits some of them. The sample yields over 250,000 clones, around 84% seen once. The material sequenced was peripheral blood. This clonotype was obtained from a human donor with COVID-19, enrolled during active disease. The donor label of this sample is uncertain. The rearrangement uses TRBV19 and TRBJ2-1; D may be TRBD1 (6 bases). DNA for the CDR3: TGTGCCAGTAGTATTGGGACAAGCGGTAGCTCCTACAATGAGCAGTTCTTC. Its translation is CASSIGTSGSSYNEQFF.